This TCR beta chain emerged from a study of blood T cell repertoires in COVID-19. Study-level information: There were acute and convalescent COVID-19 samples, and they came from the United States, Italy and Spain. The analysed material was cDNA or gDNA that came from T cells, B-cell-depleted T cells, or PBMCs.

Profiling relied on immunoSEQ multiplex PCR, and the TCRdb table lists in-frame clones only, not all of them. The sample yields about 130,000 clones, around 87% seen once. V was clipped by 4 bases and J by 4 bases; unmatched bases: 9. Germline values: CDR1 LGHDT, CDR2 YNNKEL (reference sequence). The CDR3 is 15 residues long. This rearrangement joins TRBV3-1 (or the pseudogene TRBV3-2) to TRBJ2-7, with 8 bases identical to TRBD1. The clonotype was recovered from a woman aged 45 to 65 who had recovered from COVID-19. The specimen was peripheral blood. CDR3 DNA: TGTGCCAGCAGCCGTGGACCGGACAGGGCATACGAGCAGTACTTC. Its protein is CASSRGPDRAYEQYF.